This T cell receptor (beta chain) was captured by sequencing in a study of beta chain features in type 1 diabetes. Sequencing targeted expressed TCRB transcripts, as all isolated RNA had been reverse transcribed. Profiling relied on immunoSEQ multiplex PCR, and the TCRdb table lists in-frame clones only, not all of them. The sample lists 850,000 to 900,000 clones; roughly a sixth were seen once. Germline V gene sequence: CDR1 MGHRA, CDR2 YSYEKL. With 4 bases clipped from V and 6 bases from J, the junction kept 8 bases outside the gene matches. The CDR3 spans 14 residues. Specimen: naive CD4+ T cells from blood. The chain couples TRBV4-1 to TRBJ2-7; 8 nucleotides match TRBD1. The source of this sequence is a young woman in good health. The CDR3 DNA follows: TGCGCCAGCAGCCGCGTTGACAGGGGACGCGAGCAGTACTTC. Translation: CASSRVDRGREQYF.